This TCR beta chain was recorded in a study of OX40 agonist ivuxolimab in advanced cancers. Whole-study context: Clinicians treated patients with ivuxolimab, an agonistic anti-OX40 (CD134) antibody.

There are 13 residues in the CDR3. Germline V gene data show CDR1 as LNHDA and CDR2 as SQIVND (reference sequence). Trimming left V 4 bases short and J 3 bases short, with 7 bases between. Here immunoSEQ multiplex PCR was the method, and the copy in TCRdb shows in-frame clones only, minus some. This table holds just over 14,000 clones, 91% found once. Baseline, cycle 4 day 1, and cycle 7 day 1 were the blood sampling points. The receptor's source is an adult with an advanced solid tumor such as melanoma, head and neck, liver or kidney cancer. The chain uses TRBV19 and TRBJ2-1, with D hard to call. The material was CD4+ or CD8+ T cells sorted from blood, obtained in a trial of the OX40 agonist ivuxolimab. CDR3 in amino acids: CASSKDIYNEQFF. The CDR3 region has the DNA TGTGCCAGTAGTAAAGACATCTACAATGAGCAGTTCTTC.